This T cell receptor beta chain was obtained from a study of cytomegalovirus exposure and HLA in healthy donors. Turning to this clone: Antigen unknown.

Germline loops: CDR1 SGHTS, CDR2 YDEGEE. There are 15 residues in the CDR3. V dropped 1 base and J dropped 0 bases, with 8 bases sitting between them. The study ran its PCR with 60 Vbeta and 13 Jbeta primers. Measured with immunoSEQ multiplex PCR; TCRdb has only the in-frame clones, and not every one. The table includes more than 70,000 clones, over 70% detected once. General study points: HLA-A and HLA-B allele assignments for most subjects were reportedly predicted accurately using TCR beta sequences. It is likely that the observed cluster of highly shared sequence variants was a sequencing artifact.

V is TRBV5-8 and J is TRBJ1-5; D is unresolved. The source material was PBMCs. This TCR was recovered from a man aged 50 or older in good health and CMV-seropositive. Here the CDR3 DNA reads TGTGCCAGCAGCTTGTATAGTGTTAGCAATCAGCCCCAGCATTTT. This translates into CASSLYSVSNQPQHF.